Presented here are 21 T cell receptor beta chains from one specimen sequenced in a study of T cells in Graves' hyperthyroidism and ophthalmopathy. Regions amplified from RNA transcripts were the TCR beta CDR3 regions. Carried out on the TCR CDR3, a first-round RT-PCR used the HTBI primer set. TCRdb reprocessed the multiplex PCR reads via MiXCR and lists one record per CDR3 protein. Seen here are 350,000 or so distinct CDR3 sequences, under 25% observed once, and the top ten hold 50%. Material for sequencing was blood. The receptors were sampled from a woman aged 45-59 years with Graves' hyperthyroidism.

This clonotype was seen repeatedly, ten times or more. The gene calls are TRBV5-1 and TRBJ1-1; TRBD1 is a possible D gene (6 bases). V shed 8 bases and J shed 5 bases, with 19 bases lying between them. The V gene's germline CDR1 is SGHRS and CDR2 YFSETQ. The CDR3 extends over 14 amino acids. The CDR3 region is CASQPQGGRTEAFF. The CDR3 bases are TGCGCCAGTCAACCACAGGGTGGACGGACTGAAGCTTTCTTT.

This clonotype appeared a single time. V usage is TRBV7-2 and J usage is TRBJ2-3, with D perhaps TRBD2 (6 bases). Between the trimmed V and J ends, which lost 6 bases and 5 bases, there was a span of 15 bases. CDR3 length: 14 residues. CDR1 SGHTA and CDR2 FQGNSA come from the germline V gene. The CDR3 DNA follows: TGTGCCAGCAGACCGGCGGGCGGGGAAGATACGCAGTATTTT. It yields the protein CASRPAGGEDTQYF.

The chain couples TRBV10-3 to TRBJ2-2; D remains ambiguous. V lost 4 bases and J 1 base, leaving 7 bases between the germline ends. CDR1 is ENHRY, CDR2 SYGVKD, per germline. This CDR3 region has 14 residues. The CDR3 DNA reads TGTGCCATCAGTGCCTCAGGGAACACCGGGGAGCTGTTTTTT. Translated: CAISASGNTGELFF.

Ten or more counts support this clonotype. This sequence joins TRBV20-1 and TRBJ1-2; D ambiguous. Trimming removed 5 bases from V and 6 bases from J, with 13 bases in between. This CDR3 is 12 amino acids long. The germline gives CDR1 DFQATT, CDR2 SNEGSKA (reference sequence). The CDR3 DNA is TGCAGTGCTCACCTAGAGACTAATGGCTACACCTTC. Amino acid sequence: CSAHLETNGYTF.

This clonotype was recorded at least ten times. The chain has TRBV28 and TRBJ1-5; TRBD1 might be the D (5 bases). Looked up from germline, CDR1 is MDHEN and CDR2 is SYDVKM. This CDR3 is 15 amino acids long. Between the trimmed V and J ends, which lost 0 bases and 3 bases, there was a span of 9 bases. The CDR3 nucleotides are TGTGCCAGCAGTTTATGGGGGGAAGCCAATCAGCCCCAGCATTTT. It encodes CASSLWGEANQPQHF.

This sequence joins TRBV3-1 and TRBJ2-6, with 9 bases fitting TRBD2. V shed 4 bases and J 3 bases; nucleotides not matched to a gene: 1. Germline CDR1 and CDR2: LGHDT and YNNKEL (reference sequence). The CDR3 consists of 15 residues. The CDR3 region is CASSRAGGGANVLTF. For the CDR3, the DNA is TGTGCCAGCAGCCGAGCGGGAGGTGGGGCCAACGTCCTGACTTTC.

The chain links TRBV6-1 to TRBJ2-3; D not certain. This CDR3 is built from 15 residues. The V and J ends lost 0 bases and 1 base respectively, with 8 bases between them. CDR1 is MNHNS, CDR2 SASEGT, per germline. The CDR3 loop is CASSEARTRTDTQYF. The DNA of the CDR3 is TGTGCCAGCAGTGAAGCGCGTACACGCACAGATACGCAGTATTTT.

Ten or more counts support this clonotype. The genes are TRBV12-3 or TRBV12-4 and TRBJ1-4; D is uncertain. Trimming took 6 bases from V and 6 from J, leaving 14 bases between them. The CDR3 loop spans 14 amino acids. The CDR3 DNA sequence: TGTGCCAGCAGGGTGGGCAGGAGGGATGAAAAACTGTTTTTT. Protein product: CASRVGRRDEKLFF.

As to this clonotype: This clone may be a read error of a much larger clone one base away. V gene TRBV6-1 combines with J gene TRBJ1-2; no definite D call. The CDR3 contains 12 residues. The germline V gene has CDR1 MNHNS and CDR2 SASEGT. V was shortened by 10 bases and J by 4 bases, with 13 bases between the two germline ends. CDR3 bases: TGTGCCAACTCCCGGGATCCCTATGGCTACACCTTC. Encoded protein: CANSRDPYGYTF.

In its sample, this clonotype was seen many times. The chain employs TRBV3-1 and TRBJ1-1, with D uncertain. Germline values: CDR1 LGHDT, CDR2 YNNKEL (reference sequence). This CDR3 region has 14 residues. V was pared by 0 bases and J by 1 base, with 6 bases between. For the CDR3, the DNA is TGTGCCAGCAGCCAAGACTCAGGGAACACTGAAGCTTTCTTT. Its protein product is CASSQDSGNTEAFF.

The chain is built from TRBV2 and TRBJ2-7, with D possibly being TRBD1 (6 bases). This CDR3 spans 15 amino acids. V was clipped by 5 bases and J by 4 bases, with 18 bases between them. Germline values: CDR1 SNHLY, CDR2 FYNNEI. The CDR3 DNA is TGTGCCAGCAGTCCCCGACCGACAGGCGTTTACGAGCAGTACTTC. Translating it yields CASSPRPTGVYEQYF.

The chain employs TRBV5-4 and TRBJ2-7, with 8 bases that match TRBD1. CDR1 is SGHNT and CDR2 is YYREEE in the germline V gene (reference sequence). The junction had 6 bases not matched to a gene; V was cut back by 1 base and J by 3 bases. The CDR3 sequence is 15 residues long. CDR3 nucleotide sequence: TGTGCCAGCAGCTTGAAGACAGGGGCTAACTACGAGCAGTACTTC. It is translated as CASSLKTGANYEQYF.

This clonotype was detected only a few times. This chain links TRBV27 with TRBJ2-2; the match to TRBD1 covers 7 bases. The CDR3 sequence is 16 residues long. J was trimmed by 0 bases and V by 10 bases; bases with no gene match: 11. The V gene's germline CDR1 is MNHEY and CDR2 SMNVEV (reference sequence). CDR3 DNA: TGTGCCACCAAAATTACCGGGACAGCGAACACCGGGGAGCTGTTTTTT. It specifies CATKITGTANTGELFF.

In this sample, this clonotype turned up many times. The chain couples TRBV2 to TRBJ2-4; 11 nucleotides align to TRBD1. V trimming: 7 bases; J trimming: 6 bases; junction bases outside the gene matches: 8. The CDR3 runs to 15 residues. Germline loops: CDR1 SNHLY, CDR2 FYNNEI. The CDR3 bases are TGTGCCAGCAAGGGGACAGGGGGTATGGGAAACATTCAGTACTTC. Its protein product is CASKGTGGMGNIQYF. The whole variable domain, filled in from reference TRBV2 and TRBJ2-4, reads EPEVTQTPSHQVTQMGQEVILRCVPISNHLYFYWYRQILGQKVEFLVSFYNNEISEKSEIFDDQFSVERPDGSNFTLKIRSTKLEDSAMYFCASKGTGGMGNIQYFGAGTRLSVL.

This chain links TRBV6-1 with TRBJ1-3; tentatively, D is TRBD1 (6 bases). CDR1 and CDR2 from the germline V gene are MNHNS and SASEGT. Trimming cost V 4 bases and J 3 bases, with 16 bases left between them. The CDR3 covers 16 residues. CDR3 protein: CASSARQEPSGNTIYF. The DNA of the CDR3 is TGTGCCAGCAGTGCGAGACAGGAGCCTAGTGGAAACACCATATATTTT.

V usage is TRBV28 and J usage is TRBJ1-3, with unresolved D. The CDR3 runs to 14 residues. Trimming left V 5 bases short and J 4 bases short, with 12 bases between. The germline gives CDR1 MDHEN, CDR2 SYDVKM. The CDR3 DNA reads TGTGCCAGCAGTCCCCATGTGGACGGAAACACCATATATTTT. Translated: CASSPHVDGNTIYF.

The CDR3 region has the DNA TGCGCCAGCAGCCAAGTCTTACTCTACGAGCAGTACTTC. Its protein product is CASSQVLLYEQYF. This chain uses TRBV4-1 with TRBJ2-7; D uncertain. There are 13 residues in the CDR3. Per germline, CDR1 MGHRA and CDR2 YSYEKL. Trimming cost V 1 base and J 3 bases, with 7 bases left between them.

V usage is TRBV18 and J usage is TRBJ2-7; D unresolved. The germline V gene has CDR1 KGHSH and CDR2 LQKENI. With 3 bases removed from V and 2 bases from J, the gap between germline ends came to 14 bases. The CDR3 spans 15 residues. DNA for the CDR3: TGTGCCAGCTCACCCCCCGGGCAGTCAGCCTACGAGCAGTACTTC. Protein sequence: CASSPPGQSAYEQYF.

Here the CDR3 DNA reads TGTGCCAGCAGTACGACAGTTCAGGGAGAGACCCAGTACTTC. It translates to CASSTTVQGETQYF. The chain employs TRBV28 and TRBJ2-5; maybe TRBD1 (5 bases). The V and J ends lost 5 bases and 4 bases respectively, with 14 bases between them. Per germline, CDR1 MDHEN and CDR2 SYDVKM. This CDR3 region has 14 residues.

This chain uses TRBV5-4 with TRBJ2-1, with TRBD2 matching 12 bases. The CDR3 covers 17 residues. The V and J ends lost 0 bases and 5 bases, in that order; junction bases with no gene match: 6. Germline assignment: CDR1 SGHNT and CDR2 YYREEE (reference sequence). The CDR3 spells CASSLARTSGRNNEQFF. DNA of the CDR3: TGTGCCAGCAGCTTGGCCAGAACTAGCGGGAGGAACAATGAGCAGTTCTTC.

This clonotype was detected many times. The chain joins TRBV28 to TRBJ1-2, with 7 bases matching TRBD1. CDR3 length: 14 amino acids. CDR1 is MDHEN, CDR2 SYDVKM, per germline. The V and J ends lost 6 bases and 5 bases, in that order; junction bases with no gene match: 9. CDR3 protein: CASSLTGKGYGYTF. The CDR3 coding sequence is TGTGCCAGCAGCCTGACAGGGAAGGGGTATGGCTACACCTTC.